This TCR beta chain was recovered during a study of cytomegalovirus exposure and HLA in healthy donors. The CDR3 runs 14 residues. The V end was cut by 3 bases, the J end by 5 bases, with 14 bases between. In germline, CDR1 is SGDLS, CDR2 YYNGEE. This PCR relied on a set of 60 Vbeta primers and 13 Jbeta primers. The protocol was immunoSEQ multiplex PCR, while the TCRdb copy is restricted to in-frame clones and leaves out a portion. The sample table sets out roughly 100,000 clones. This TCR came from a man aged 40-49 years in good health and CMV-seronegative. This chain uses TRBV9 with TRBJ2-5; maybe TRBD1 (7 bases). Material for sequencing was PBMCs. CDR3 DNA: TGTGCCAGCAGCGCCGGAGGGGGCGCGGAGACCCAGTACTTC. It specifies CASSAGGGAETQYF. The whole variable domain, filled in from reference TRBV9 and TRBJ2-5, reads DSGVTQTPKHLITATGQRVTLRCSPRSGDLSVYWYQQSLDQGLQFLIQYYNGEERAKGNILERFSAQQFPDLHSELNLSSLELGDSALYFCASSAGGGAETQYFGPGTRLLVL.